This T cell receptor beta chain was observed in a study of T-cell reconstitution after alpha-beta-depleted transplantation in children. Study results and limitations: High day-60 TCRbeta diversity in some patients came from surviving recipient T cells and thymic progenitors. It was newly produced T cells that mostly accounted for T-cell counts and diversity one year after transplant.

Per the germline V gene, CDR1 is SGHRS and CDR2 is YFSETQ. The CDR3 extends over 16 amino acids. Trimming left V 0 bases short and J 5 bases short, with 17 bases between. This clonotype was picked up many times. Its antigen is unidentified. Unique molecular identifiers tagged the TCRbeta library. Using its own MiXCR run on the PCR reads, TCRdb lists one record per CDR3 protein. The table lists about 260,000 distinct CDR3 sequences, around 10% of them singletons. This specimen was peripheral blood, taken 180 days after TCRalphabeta/CD19-depleted stem cell transplant. This clonotype was obtained from a male patient between 2 and 9 years old who had a stem cell transplant for chronic granulomatous disease, so the T cells may come from the graft donor. V gene TRBV5-1 combines with J gene TRBJ1-1, with D possibly being TRBD1 (6 bases). CDR3 in amino acids: CASSLGWGAVRTEAFF. In DNA form, the CDR3 reads TGCGCCAGCAGCTTGGGTTGGGGGGCTGTACGGACTGAAGCTTTCTTT.